This TCR beta chain originates from a study of blood T cell repertoires in COVID-19. Overall study context: T cells, B-cell-depleted T cells, or PBMCs provided the cDNA or gDNA that served as material.

Recruitment covered about two dozen US areas and drew participants whose ages spanned roughly 18 to 100 years. With 6 bases clipped from V and 5 bases from J, the junction kept 5 bases outside the gene matches. Germline V gives CDR1 LNHDA, CDR2 SQIVND (reference sequence). The CDR3 sequence is 13 residues long. Authors' data handling: Researchers report that nucleated cell counts were estimated from reference gene primer amplification. Clones were read by immunoSEQ multiplex PCR, and TCRdb kept only the in-frame ones, dropping some. For V, J and clone size, that table is used; D and trimming come from the DNA. Among 150,000 to 200,000 clones listed, 80% to 85% were seen once.

This sequence was found in a woman in her sixties who had recovered from COVID-19. Material: PBMCs or T cells enriched from blood (not recorded which). The gene calls are TRBV19 and TRBJ1-1, with TRBD1 matching 8 bases. CDR3 nucleotides: TGTGCCAGTAGCTTAAACAGGGGGACTGAAGCTTTCTTT. It encodes CASSLNRGTEAFF.